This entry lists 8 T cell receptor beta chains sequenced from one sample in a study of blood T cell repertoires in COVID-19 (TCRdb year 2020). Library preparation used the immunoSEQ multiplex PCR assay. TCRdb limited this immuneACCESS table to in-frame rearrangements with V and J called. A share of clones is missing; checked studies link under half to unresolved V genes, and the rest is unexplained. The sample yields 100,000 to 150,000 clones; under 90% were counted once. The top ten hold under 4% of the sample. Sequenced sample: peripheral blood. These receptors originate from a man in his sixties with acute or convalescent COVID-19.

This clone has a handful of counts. CDR3 protein: CASTLAGYEQYF. The CDR3 bases are TGTGCCAGCACACTAGCGGGCTACGAGCAGTACTTC. V is TRBV28 and J is TRBJ2-7; 9 nucleotides agree with TRBD2. After removal of 7 bases from V and 3 bases from J, the junction contained 1 base not matched to a gene. CDR1 MDHEN and CDR2 SYDVKM come from the germline V gene. This CDR3 has 12 amino acids.

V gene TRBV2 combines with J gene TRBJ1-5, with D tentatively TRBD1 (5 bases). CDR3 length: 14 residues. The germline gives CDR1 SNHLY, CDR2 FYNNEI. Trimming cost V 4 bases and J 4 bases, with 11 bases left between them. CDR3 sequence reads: CASSGIRDNQPQHF. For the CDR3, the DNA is TGTGCCAGCAGTGGTATCAGGGATAATCAGCCCCAGCATTTT.

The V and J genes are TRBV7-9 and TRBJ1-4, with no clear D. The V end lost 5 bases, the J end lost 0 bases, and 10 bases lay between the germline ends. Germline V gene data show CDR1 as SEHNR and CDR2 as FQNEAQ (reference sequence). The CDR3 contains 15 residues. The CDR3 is CASSPRGATNEKLFF. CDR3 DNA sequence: TGTGCCAGCAGCCCCCGGGGTGCAACTAATGAAAAACTGTTTTTT.

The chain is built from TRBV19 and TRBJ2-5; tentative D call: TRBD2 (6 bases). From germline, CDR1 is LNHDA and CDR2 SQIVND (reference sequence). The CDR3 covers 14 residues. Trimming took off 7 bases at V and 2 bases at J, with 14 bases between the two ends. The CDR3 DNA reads TGTGCCAGTACCTCGGGGGAGTTTCAAGAGACCCAGTACTTC. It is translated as CASTSGEFQETQYF.

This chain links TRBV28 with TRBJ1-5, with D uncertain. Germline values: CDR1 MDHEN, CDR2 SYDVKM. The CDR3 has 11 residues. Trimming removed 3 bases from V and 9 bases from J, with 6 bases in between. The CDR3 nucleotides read TGTGCCAGCAGTTTGGCGGGGCCCCAGCATTTT. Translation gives CASSLAGPQHF.

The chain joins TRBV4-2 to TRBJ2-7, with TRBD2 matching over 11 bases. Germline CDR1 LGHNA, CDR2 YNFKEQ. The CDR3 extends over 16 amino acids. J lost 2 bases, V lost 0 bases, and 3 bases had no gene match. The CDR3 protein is CASSQEASGRTYEQYF. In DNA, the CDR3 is TGTGCCAGCAGCCAAGAGGCTAGCGGGAGGACCTACGAGCAGTACTTC.

CDR3 loop: CASSRGGSETQYF. CDR3 nucleotide sequence: TGTGCCAGCAGTCGAGGAGGGAGCGAGACCCAGTACTTC. The rearrangement links TRBV28 to TRBJ2-5; D is possibly TRBD2 (6 bases). Per the germline V gene, CDR1 is MDHEN and CDR2 is SYDVKM. V shed 5 bases and J shed 5 bases, with 12 bases lying between them. The CDR3 runs 13 residues.

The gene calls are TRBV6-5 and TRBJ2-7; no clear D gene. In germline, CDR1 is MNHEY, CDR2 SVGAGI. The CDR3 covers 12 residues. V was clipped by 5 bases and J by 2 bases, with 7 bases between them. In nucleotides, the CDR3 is TGTGCCAGCAGTCGAGATGCCTACGAGCAGTACTTC. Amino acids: CASSRDAYEQYF.